These 22 T cell receptor beta chains were all obtained from the same sample, sequenced in a study of T cell responses to AZD1222 COVID-19 vaccine. Sequencing used immunoSEQ multiplex PCR; TCRdb keeps in-frame clones, though not all of them. The table includes some 96,000 clones, roughly nine tenths detected once. The starting material was peripheral blood, obtained on day 0 of AZD1222 vaccination. These receptors were collected from an adult in good health.

CDR3 DNA sequence: TGCGCCAGCATCGAACTCAGAGAAAACATTCAGTACTTC. Encoded protein: CASIELRENIQYF. The chain uses TRBV10-2 and TRBJ2-4; D not resolved. This CDR3 is 13 amino acids long. Germline CDR1 WSHSY, CDR2 SAAADI. Trimming pared 7 bases from V and 5 bases from J, leaving 12 bases between.

The rearrangement links TRBV21-1 to TRBJ1-4; the D segment call TRBD1 is taken from the table without a DNA check. TRBV21-1 is a pseudogene locus. The CDR3 has 18 amino acids. The CDR3, as DNA: TGTGCCAGCAGCAAAGAGGCCGCCCGCCGCCGTTCTCGGGGACATTTCCTTTTT. It encodes CASSKEAARRRSRGHFLF.

The J gene is TRBJ2-4, the V gene TRBV30; maybe TRBD1 (6 bases). Trimming left V 1 base short and J 0 bases short, with 10 bases between. The CDR3 sequence is 15 residues long. Germline CDR1 reads GTSNPN; CDR2 reads SVGIG (reference sequence). As DNA, the CDR3 is TGTGCCTGGAGTGGGACAGTTCAAGCCAAAAACATTCAGTACTTC. It translates to CAWSGTVQAKNIQYF.

The chain joins TRBV6-5 to TRBJ1-2; possible D gene TRBD1, 6 bases. V was clipped by 2 bases and J by 5 bases, with 18 bases between them. CDR1 and CDR2 (germline): MNHEY, SVGAGI. The CDR3 is made up of 16 amino acids. The CDR3 loop is CASSYGGQGKLYGYTF. CDR3 DNA: TGTGCCAGCAGTTACGGAGGTCAGGGGAAGTTATATGGCTACACCTTC.

V gene TRBV4-3 combines with J gene TRBJ2-5, with D tentatively TRBD2 (6 bases). Germline CDR1 and CDR2: LGHNA and YSLEER. There are 16 residues in the CDR3. Trimming left V 0 bases short and J 5 bases short, with 16 bases between. The DNA for the CDR3 is TGCGCCAGCAGCCAAGATGATTGGGGGGTAGGTGAGACCCAGTACTTC. Its translation is CASSQDDWGVGETQYF.

The chain combines TRBV19 with TRBJ2-1; tentatively, D is TRBD2 (6 bases). Trimming pared 3 bases from V and 3 bases from J, leaving 6 bases between. Germline values: CDR1 LNHDA, CDR2 SQIVND (reference sequence). The CDR3 loop spans 13 amino acids. This CDR3 is CASSIGGYNEQFF. The CDR3 region has the DNA TGTGCCAGTAGTATCGGGGGCTACAATGAGCAGTTCTTC.

The CDR3 coding sequence is TGTGCTAGTGTTCTCGGGGGTGCCGGGGCCAACGTCCTGACTTTC. It translates to CASVLGGAGANVLTF. This chain joins TRBV12-5 and TRBJ2-6; tentative D call: TRBD2 (6 bases). Germline V lookup: CDR1 LGHNT, CDR2 FRNRAP. The CDR3 extends over 15 amino acids. V was pared by 7 bases and J by 4 bases, with 14 bases between.

The rearrangement joins TRBV18 to TRBJ2-5, with D possibly matching TRBD1 (6 bases). This CDR3 has 13 residues. V lost 4 bases to trimming and J lost 2 bases, with 8 bases between them. Germline CDR1 and CDR2: KGHSH and LQKENI. The CDR3 DNA reads as TGTGCCAGCTCACTTGGACAGCAAGAGACCCAGTACTTC. It specifies CASSLGQQETQYF. Variable domain in full (rest from reference TRBV18 and TRBJ2-5): NAGVMQNPRHLVRRRGQEARLRCSPMKGHSHVYWYRQLPEEGLKFMVYLQKENIIDESGMPKERFSAEFPKEGPSILRIQQVVRGDSAAYFCASSLGQQETQYFGPGTRLLVL.

The chain recombines TRBV7-3 with TRBJ2-2, with D possibly being TRBD1 (6 bases). V dropped 4 bases and J dropped 8 bases, with 14 bases sitting between them. The CDR3 is 14 amino acids. Germline lookup yields CDR1 SGHTA and CDR2 FQGTGA. The CDR3 coding sequence is TGTGCCAGCAGCTCATCACAGGGCACGGGGGAGCTGTTTTTT. Translated: CASSSSQGTGELFF.

The chain joins TRBV5-4 to TRBJ2-1; 13 bases are shared with TRBD2. V dropped 3 bases and J dropped 5; count of bases not matched to a gene: 5. This CDR3 is 16 amino acids long. CDR1 and CDR2 (germline): SGHNT, YYREEE (reference sequence). CDR3 nucleotides: TGTGCCAGCAGCTACGGACTAGCGGGAGCTGACAATGAGCAGTTCTTC. Encoded protein: CASSYGLAGADNEQFF.

The chain combines TRBV2 with TRBJ2-5; D unclear. Germline V gene lookup returns CDR1 SNHLY and CDR2 FYNNEI. The CDR3 runs to 12 residues. Trimming removed 6 bases at V and 4 bases at J, with 9 bases between. The CDR3 reads CASSGGIETQYF. DNA for the CDR3: TGTGCCAGCAGCGGTGGTATAGAGACCCAGTACTTC.

J is TRBJ2-2 and V is TRBV3-1 (or the pseudogene TRBV3-2); D gene ambiguous. V was clipped by 1 base and J by 5 bases, with 5 bases between them. Per the germline V gene, CDR1 is LGHDT and CDR2 is YNNKEL (reference sequence). This CDR3 spans 13 amino acids. CDR3: CASSQGSTGELFF. CDR3 bases: TGTGCCAGCAGCCAAGGGAGTACCGGGGAGCTGTTTTTT.

The chain combines TRBV5-1 with TRBJ1-2; 8 positions match TRBD1. Germline CDR1 and CDR2: SGHRS and YFSETQ. The CDR3 totals 16 residues. The junction had 4 bases not matched to a gene; V was cut back by 0 bases and J by 0 bases. The CDR3 loop is CASSLALDRANYGYTF. The CDR3, as DNA: TGCGCCAGCAGCTTGGCCCTGGACAGGGCTAACTATGGCTACACCTTC.

The gene calls are TRBV2 and TRBJ1-2; D is unresolved. Trimming removed 4 bases at V and 5 bases at J, with 11 bases between. CDR1 SNHLY and CDR2 FYNNEI come from the germline V gene. The CDR3 contains 13 residues. In nucleotides, the CDR3 is TGTGCCAGCAGTGTGGAGGAGACGTATGGCTACACCTTC. Its translation is CASSVEETYGYTF.

The gene calls are TRBV30 and TRBJ1-5; weak D call: TRBD1 (6 bases). Germline V gene lookup returns CDR1 GTSNPN and CDR2 SVGIG (reference sequence). Trimming cost V 2 bases and J 0 bases, with 11 bases left between them. The CDR3 is 15 amino acids. CDR3 residues: CAWSIGTYSNQPQHF. CDR3 nucleotides: TGTGCCTGGAGTATTGGGACATATAGCAATCAGCCCCAGCATTTT. The variable domain in full, with the rest retrieved from reference TRBV30 and TRBJ1-5, is SQTIHQWPATLVQPVGSPLSLECTVEGTSNPNLYWYRQAAGRGLQLLFYSVGIGQISSEVPQNLSASRPQDRQFILSSKKLLLSDSGFYLCAWSIGTYSNQPQHFGDGTRLSIL.

The chain combines TRBV5-5 with TRBJ1-1; the D is unclear. With 4 bases removed from V and 0 bases from J, the gap between germline ends came to 1 base. CDR3 length: 11 residues. CDR1 is SGHKS and CDR2 is YYEKEE in the germline V gene (reference sequence). The CDR3 loop reads CASSMNTEAFF. The CDR3 DNA reads as TGTGCCAGCAGCATGAACACTGAAGCTTTCTTT.

The gene calls are TRBV7-2 and TRBJ2-2; maybe TRBD2 (6 bases). This CDR3 comprises 18 residues. CDR1 is SGHTA, CDR2 FQGNSA, per germline. V was pared by 1 base and J by 5 bases, with 20 bases between. Here the CDR3 reads CASSLEPTRQAGTGELFF. The CDR3 coding sequence is TGTGCCAGCAGCTTAGAACCCACTCGCCAGGCGGGGACCGGGGAGCTGTTTTTT.

This chain uses TRBV7-2 with TRBJ1-2, with D possibly TRBD1 on 5 matching bases. This CDR3 has 16 residues. From germline, CDR1 is SGHTA and CDR2 FQGNSA. V was pared by 2 bases and J by 1 base, with 14 bases between. The CDR3 loop is CASSLITGTFNYGYTF. The CDR3, as DNA: TGTGCCAGCAGCTTAATCACAGGAACTTTTAACTATGGCTACACCTTC. The variable domain in full, with the rest retrieved from reference TRBV7-2 and TRBJ1-2, is GAGVSQSPSNKVTEKGKDVELRCDPISGHTALYWYRQSLGQGLEFLIYFQGNSAPDKSGLPSDRFSAERTGGSVSTLTIQRTQQEDSAVYLCASSLITGTFNYGYTFGSGTRLTVV.

The chain couples TRBV27 to TRBJ2-7; either TRBD1 or TRBD2 may fit D (5 bases each). From germline, CDR1 is MNHEY and CDR2 SMNVEV (reference sequence). The V gene lost 5 bases and the J gene lost 2 bases, with 16 bases spanning the gap. This CDR3 is built from 15 residues. CDR3 coding DNA: TGTGCCAGCAGTCCCCGGGACGCCCCCCCCTACGAGCAGTACTTC. Protein product: CASSPRDAPPYEQYF.

The V and J genes are TRBV29-1 and TRBJ1-1; a possible D gene is TRBD1 (6 bases). The V gene lost 4 bases and the J gene lost 0 bases, with 6 bases spanning the gap. CDR1 and CDR2 (germline): SQVTM, ANQGSEA. This CDR3 is built from 12 residues. The CDR3 sequence: CSVGTVNTEAFF. CDR3 in DNA: TGCAGCGTTGGGACAGTGAACACTGAAGCTTTCTTT.

The gene calls are TRBV28 and TRBJ1-1, with 7 bases aligning to TRBD1. Germline CDR1 is MDHEN and CDR2 is SYDVKM. Trimming took 7 bases from V and 5 from J; bases not matched to a gene: 10. The CDR3 has 14 residues. As DNA, the CDR3 is TGTGCCAGCACGACAGGGTTTCAAGGAACTGAAGCTTTCTTT. Protein: CASTTGFQGTEAFF.

This clone was counted between two and nine times. CDR3 coding DNA: TGCGCCAGCAGCCAAGAGATTAGCGGGTACGAATACAATGAGCAGTTCTTC. Translated, it gives CASSQEISGYEYNEQFF. This chain joins TRBV4-1 and TRBJ2-1; TRBD2 aligns across 7 bases. CDR1 is MGHRA, CDR2 YSYEKL, per germline. Losses at the gene ends were 0 bases for V and 4 bases for J; bases not matched to a gene: 9. This CDR3 spans 17 amino acids.